Presented here are 24 T cell receptor beta chains from one specimen sequenced in a study of T cells in Graves' hyperthyroidism and ophthalmopathy. The CDR3 regions of TCR beta were amplified from RNA transcripts. First-round RT-PCR with HTBI primers amplified the TCR CDR3 region. TCRdb re-called the multiplex PCR reads with MiXCR, one entry per CDR3 protein. Of about 600,000 distinct CDR3 sequences listed, around 16% are singletons. Material for sequencing was blood. Every receptor here comes from a woman aged 40-49 years with Graves' ophthalmopathy.

A remark on this clonotype: With a much larger clone just one base away, this may be a read error. The V call is TRBV20-1, the J call TRBJ1-3; D remains unclear. CDR3 size: 11 residues. Germline values: CDR1 DFQATT, CDR2 SNEGSKA (reference sequence). CDR3 sequence (DNA): TGCAGTGCTAGAGCCAGAAACGCCATATATTTT. This gives the protein CSARARNAIYF.

About this clonotype: This could be a read error, since a much larger clone is one nucleotide away. The V gene is TRBV7-3, the J gene TRBJ1-6; unclear D gene. Trimming removed 1 base at V and 11 bases at J, with 15 bases between. The V gene's germline CDR1 is SGHTA and CDR2 FQGTGA. This CDR3 has 15 amino acids. CDR3 bases: TGTGCCAGCAGCTTAAATGACGGTAGCTTTACACCCCTCCACTTT. Protein product: CASSLNDGSFTPLHF.

Only one count was recorded for this clonotype. This sequence joins TRBV30 and TRBJ1-3; perhaps TRBD1 as D (6 bases). V was cut by 4 bases and J by 0 bases, with 10 bases left in between. The CDR3 totals 14 residues. CDR1 and CDR2 from the germline V gene are GTSNPN and SVGIG (reference sequence). The CDR3 reads CAWNEGVSGNTIYF. The CDR3 nucleotides are TGTGCCTGGAATGAGGGGGTCTCTGGAAACACCATATATTTT. The variable domain in full, with the rest retrieved from reference TRBV30 and TRBJ1-3, is SQTIHQWPATLVQPVGSPLSLECTVEGTSNPNLYWYRQAAGRGLQLLFYSVGIGQISSEVPQNLSASRPQDRQFILSSKKLLLSDSGFYLCAWNEGVSGNTIYFGEGSWLTVV.

CDR3 nucleotides: TGTGCCAGCAGCTTAGTCGTAGCGGGGCAGTACAATGAGCAGTTCTTC. Translating gives CASSLVVAGQYNEQFF. This chain joins TRBV7-9 and TRBJ2-1; 8 nucleotides match TRBD2. J gave up 4 bases and V 1 base, and 6 bases lay outside the gene matches. The CDR3 extends over 16 amino acids. CDR1 is SEHNR and CDR2 is FQNEAQ in the germline V gene (reference sequence).

This clonotype occurred many times. V and J are TRBV10-3 and TRBJ2-7; D is unresolved. V dropped 4 bases and J dropped 0 bases, with 4 bases sitting between them. The length of the CDR3 is 12 residues. Germline assignment: CDR1 ENHRY and CDR2 SYGVKD. The CDR3 here is CAISGSSYEQYF. The CDR3 nucleotides read TGTGCCATCAGTGGGAGCTCCTACGAGCAGTACTTC.

In this sample, this clonotype turned up many times. This chain connects TRBV20-1 to TRBJ1-1, with D possibly matching TRBD1 (5 bases). V lost 0 bases and J lost 1, with 12 bases in between. Germline lookup yields CDR1 DFQATT and CDR2 SNEGSKA (reference sequence). There are 15 residues in the CDR3. The CDR3 reads CSAREGGGRNTEAFF. CDR3 coding DNA: TGCAGTGCTAGAGAGGGGGGGGGTAGGAACACTGAAGCTTTCTTT.

This clonotype came up many times. V usage is TRBV20-1 and J usage is TRBJ2-5; tentatively, D is TRBD2 (7 bases). The CDR3 covers 14 residues. V dropped 6 bases and J dropped 2 bases, with 16 bases sitting between them. The germline gives CDR1 DFQATT, CDR2 SNEGSKA (reference sequence). DNA for the CDR3: TGCAGTGCCAAAAGCGGGGACACACAAGAGACCCAGTACTTC. As protein: CSAKSGDTQETQYF.

V and J are TRBV20-1 and TRBJ1-2, with D possibly being TRBD1 (5 bases). Germline V gene sequence: CDR1 DFQATT, CDR2 SNEGSKA (reference sequence). V was trimmed by 3 bases and J by 6 bases, leaving 17 bases between them. This CDR3 is 14 amino acids long. CDR3 DNA sequence: TGCAGTGCTAGTCGGCCGTCAGGGAGTGATGGCTACACCTTC. This translates into CSASRPSGSDGYTF.

This clonotype was recorded many times. The gene calls are TRBV28 and TRBJ2-7; maybe TRBD2 (6 bases). CDR1 MDHEN and CDR2 SYDVKM come from the germline V gene. Trimming left V 4 bases short and J 3 bases short, with 7 bases between. The CDR3 loop spans 12 amino acids. The CDR3 reads CASSSSDYEQYF. The CDR3 DNA reads as TGTGCCAGCAGTTCTAGCGACTACGAGCAGTACTTC.

This clonotype appeared a few times. V and J are TRBV6-2 or TRBV6-3 and TRBJ2-2; D is perhaps TRBD1 (7 bases). Per germline, CDR1 MNHEY and CDR2 SVGEGT. This CDR3 is 18 amino acids long. Trimming cost V 2 bases and J 3 bases, with 19 bases left between them. Here the CDR3 DNA reads TGTGCCAGCAGTTACCGGAGGGGGCCCGAGACATACACCGGGGAGCTGTTTTTT. This codes for CASSYRRGPETYTGELFF.

This clonotype showed up just a few times. J is TRBJ2-7 and V is TRBV4-1, with a weak D call TRBD1 (8 bases). The length of the CDR3 is 18 residues. Per the germline V gene, CDR1 is MGHRA and CDR2 is YSYEKL. Trimming took 1 base from V and 2 from J, leaving 21 bases between them. The CDR3 DNA follows: TGCGCCAGCAGCCAAGGGCCGGCGGGGGACAGGTCCCCCTACGAGCAGTACTTC. Encoded protein: CASSQGPAGDRSPYEQYF.

The chain joins TRBV2 to TRBJ1-4, with D hard to call. CDR3 length: 15 amino acids. Germline V gives CDR1 SNHLY, CDR2 FYNNEI. Trimming removed 4 bases from V and 0 bases from J, with 9 bases in between. The CDR3 loop reads CASSVAGTTNEKLFF. CDR3 sequence (DNA): TGTGCCAGCAGTGTAGCGGGAACAACTAATGAAAAACTGTTTTTT.

At least ten counts were recorded for this clonotype. CDR3 in DNA: TGTGCCAGCAGTGAGGGCCGTACTTCTTCTAGCACAGATACGCAGTATTTT. Translation gives CASSEGRTSSSTDTQYF. The chain has TRBV2 and TRBJ2-3; D ambiguous. This CDR3 comprises 17 residues. Germline CDR1 is SNHLY and CDR2 is FYNNEI. V lost 3 bases, J lost 0 bases, and 16 bases lay in between.

This clonotype has at least ten counts. The V and J genes are TRBV20-1 and TRBJ2-3, with D maybe TRBD2 (6 bases). Germline lookup yields CDR1 DFQATT and CDR2 SNEGSKA (reference sequence). The CDR3 loop spans 16 amino acids. V lost 5 bases and J 2 bases, leaving 20 bases between the germline ends. The CDR3 sequence: CSAEGSGAAPTDTQYF. DNA of the CDR3: TGCAGTGCTGAAGGTAGCGGCGCCGCCCCCACAGATACGCAGTATTTT.

The chain has TRBV29-1 and TRBJ1-3, with 7 bases matching TRBD1. This CDR3 has 13 residues. Per the germline V gene, CDR1 is SQVTM and CDR2 is ANQGSEA. The trim removed 4 bases at V and 4 bases at J, leaving 4 bases unmatched. CDR3 nucleotides: TGCAGCGTTGCTCGGGACAGCGGAAACACCATATATTTT. Its protein is CSVARDSGNTIYF.

In the case of this clonotype: This could be a read error, since a much larger clone is one nucleotide away. The CDR3 DNA follows: TGTGCCAGCTCAACGGGGACGTCACAGCCCCAGCATTTT. Translating it yields CASSTGTSQPQHF. This rearrangement joins TRBV18 to TRBJ1-5, with TRBD1 as a possible D gene (5 bases). The germline V gene has CDR1 KGHSH and CDR2 LQKENI. The CDR3 has 13 residues. Trimming cost V 5 bases and J 7 bases, with 12 bases left between them.

The rearrangement uses TRBV6-1 and TRBJ2-4; D uncertain. From germline, CDR1 is MNHNS and CDR2 SASEGT. V was trimmed by 8 bases and J by 0 bases, leaving 11 bases between them. The CDR3 length is 14 residues. DNA for the CDR3: TGTGCCAGCGCGGTTGCAGGAGCCAAAAACATTCAGTACTTC. Its protein product is CASAVAGAKNIQYF.

This clonotype was found many times. The genes are TRBV6-1 and TRBJ1-2, with D maybe TRBD1 (6 bases). This CDR3 comprises 17 residues. Per germline, CDR1 MNHNS and CDR2 SASEGT. The V end lost 5 bases, the J end lost 2 bases, and 21 bases lay between the germline ends. The CDR3 loop is CASSYGGGAPLNYGYTF. The CDR3 coding sequence is TGTGCCAGCAGTTACGGCGGGGGCGCCCCCCTCAACTATGGCTACACCTTC.

This clonotype was seen a handful of times. This chain uses TRBV6-1 with TRBJ2-2; 7 positions agree with TRBD2. Germline values: CDR1 MNHNS, CDR2 SASEGT. The CDR3 has 13 residues. With 7 bases clipped from V and 6 bases from J, the junction kept 5 bases outside the gene matches. CDR3 sequence reads: CASMAGEAGELFF. CDR3 coding DNA: TGTGCCAGCATGGCGGGGGAGGCCGGGGAGCTGTTTTTT.

This clonotype was counted many times. J is TRBJ2-3 and V is TRBV5-1; D is ambiguous. CDR3 length equals 14 residues. CDR1 and CDR2 (germline): SGHRS, YFSETQ. V lost 3 bases and J 2 bases, leaving 10 bases between the germline ends. The DNA of the CDR3 is TGCGCCAGCAGCTCGCACCTAAACACAGATACGCAGTATTTT. Translating gives CASSSHLNTDTQYF.

This clonotype was observed a handful of times. The rearrangement links TRBV12-3 or TRBV12-4 to TRBJ1-6; D is perhaps TRBD1 (6 bases). Trimming removed 1 base at V and 6 bases at J, with 16 bases between. This CDR3 has 17 amino acids. The CDR3 DNA reads TGTGCCAGCAGTTTAGTTAAAAAGGGGGGTCTTAATTCACCCCTCCACTTT. It is translated as CASSLVKKGGLNSPLHF.

This rearrangement joins TRBV6-2 or TRBV6-3 to TRBJ2-3; no clear D gene. The CDR3 loop spans 12 amino acids. Trimming stripped 5 bases from V and 1 base from J, with 4 bases between. Germline CDR1 is MNHEY and CDR2 is SVGEGT. The CDR3 sequence is CASSKRTDTQYF. The CDR3 DNA reads TGTGCCAGCAGTAAACGCACAGATACGCAGTATTTT.

This clonotype has at least ten counts. This chain joins TRBV5-1 and TRBJ1-2; 7 bases map to TRBD1. The germline CDR1 and CDR2 sequences are SGHRS and YFSETQ. This CDR3 spans 14 amino acids. Trimming at V came to 4 bases and at J to 4 bases, leaving 7 bases not matched to a gene. The CDR3 is CASSILTGSYGYTF. The CDR3 nucleotides are TGCGCCAGCAGCATCTTGACAGGGTCCTATGGCTACACCTTC.

In this sample, this clonotype turned up many times. The gene calls are TRBV6-1 and TRBJ2-4; tentative D call: TRBD1 (6 bases). V lost 7 bases, J lost 7 bases, and 20 bases lay in between. The CDR3 runs 15 residues. Per germline, CDR1 MNHNS and CDR2 SASEGT. The CDR3 sequence: CASNGLQGMRNIQYF. The CDR3 nucleotides are TGTGCCAGCAATGGCTTGCAGGGGATGCGGAACATTCAGTACTTC.